This TCR beta chain came from a study of blood T cell repertoires in COVID-19. Here immunoSEQ multiplex PCR was the method, and the copy in TCRdb shows in-frame clones only, minus some. The top ten clones hold about 15% of a sample with 70,000 or so clones, over 60% of them seen once. Specimen: peripheral blood. The receptor was isolated from a man in his 60s with COVID-19, enrolled during active disease.

The DNA for the CDR3 is TGTGCCAGCAGTTCCCGAGGACAGAAAAAGGCGTATAATTCACCCCTCCACTTT. This gives the protein CASSSRGQKKAYNSPLHF. The rearrangement uses TRBV27 and TRBJ1-6; D is possibly TRBD1 (6 bases). The V and J ends lost 4 bases and 4 bases respectively, with 20 bases between them. The CDR3 has 18 residues. CDR1 is MNHEY, CDR2 SMNVEV, per germline (reference sequence).